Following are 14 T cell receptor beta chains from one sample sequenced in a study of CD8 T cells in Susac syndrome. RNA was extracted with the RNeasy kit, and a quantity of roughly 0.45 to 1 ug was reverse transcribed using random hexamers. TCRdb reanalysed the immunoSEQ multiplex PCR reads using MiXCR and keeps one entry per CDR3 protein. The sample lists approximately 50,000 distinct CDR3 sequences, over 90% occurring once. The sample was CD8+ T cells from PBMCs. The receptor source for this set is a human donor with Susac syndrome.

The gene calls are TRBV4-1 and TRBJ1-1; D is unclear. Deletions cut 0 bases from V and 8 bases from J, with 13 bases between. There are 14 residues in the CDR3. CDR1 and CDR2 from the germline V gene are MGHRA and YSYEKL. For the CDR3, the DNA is TGCGCCAGCAGCCAAGACCGGAGGCAGGACGAAGCTTTCTTT. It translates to CASSQDRRQDEAFF.

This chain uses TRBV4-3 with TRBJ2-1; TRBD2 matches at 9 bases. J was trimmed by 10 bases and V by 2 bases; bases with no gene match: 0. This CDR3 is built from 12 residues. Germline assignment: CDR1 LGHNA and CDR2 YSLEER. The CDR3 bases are TGCGCCAGCAGCCAACTAGCGGGGGAGCAGTTCTTC. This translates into CASSQLAGEQFF.

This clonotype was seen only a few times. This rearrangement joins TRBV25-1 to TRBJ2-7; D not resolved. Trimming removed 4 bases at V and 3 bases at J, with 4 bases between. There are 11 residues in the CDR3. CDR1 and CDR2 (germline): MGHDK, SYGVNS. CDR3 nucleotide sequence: TGTGCCAGCAGTGCCTACTACGAGCAGTACTTC. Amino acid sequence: CASSAYYEQYF.

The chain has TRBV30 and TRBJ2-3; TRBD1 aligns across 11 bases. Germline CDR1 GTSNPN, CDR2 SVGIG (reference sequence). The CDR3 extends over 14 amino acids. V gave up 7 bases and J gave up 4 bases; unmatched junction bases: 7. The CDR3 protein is CAYRDRGSADTQYF. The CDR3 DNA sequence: TGTGCCTACCGGGACAGGGGGAGCGCAGATACGCAGTATTTT.

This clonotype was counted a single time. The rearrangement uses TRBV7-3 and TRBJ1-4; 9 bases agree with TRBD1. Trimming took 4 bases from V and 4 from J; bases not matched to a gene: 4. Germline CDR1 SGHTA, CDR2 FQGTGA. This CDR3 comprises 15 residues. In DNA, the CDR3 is TGTGCCAGCAGCTATACAGGGGGCGTTAATGAAAAACTGTTTTTT. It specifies CASSYTGGVNEKLFF.

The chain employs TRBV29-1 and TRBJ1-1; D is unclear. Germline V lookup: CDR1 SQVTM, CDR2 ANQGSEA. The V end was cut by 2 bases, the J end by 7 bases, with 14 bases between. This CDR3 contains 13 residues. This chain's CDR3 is CSVEWSTANEAFF. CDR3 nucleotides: TGCAGCGTTGAATGGTCGACGGCGAATGAAGCTTTCTTT.

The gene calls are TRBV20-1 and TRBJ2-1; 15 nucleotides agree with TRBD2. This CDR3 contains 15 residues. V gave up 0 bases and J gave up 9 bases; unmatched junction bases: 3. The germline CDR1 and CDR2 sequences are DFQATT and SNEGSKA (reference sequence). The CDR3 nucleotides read TGCAGTGCTAGAGATGGACTAGCGGGGGGGCCTGAGCAGTTCTTC. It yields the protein CSARDGLAGGPEQFF.

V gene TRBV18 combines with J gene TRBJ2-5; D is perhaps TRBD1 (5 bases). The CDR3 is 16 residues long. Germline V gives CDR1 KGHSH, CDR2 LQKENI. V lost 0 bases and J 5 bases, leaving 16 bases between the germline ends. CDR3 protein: CASSPPISTQGETQYF. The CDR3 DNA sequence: TGTGCCAGCTCACCACCGATATCTACGCAGGGTGAGACCCAGTACTTC.

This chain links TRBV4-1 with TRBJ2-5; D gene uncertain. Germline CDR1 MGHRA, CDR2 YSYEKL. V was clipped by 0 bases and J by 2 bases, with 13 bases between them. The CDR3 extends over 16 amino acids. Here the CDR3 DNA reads TGCGCCAGCAGCCAAGATTTCACTATGGGACAAGAGACCCAGTACTTC. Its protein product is CASSQDFTMGQETQYF.

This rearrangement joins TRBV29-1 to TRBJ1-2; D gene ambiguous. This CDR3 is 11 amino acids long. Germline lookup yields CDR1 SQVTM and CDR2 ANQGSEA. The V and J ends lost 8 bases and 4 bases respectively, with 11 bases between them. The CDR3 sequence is CSIPWSYGYTF. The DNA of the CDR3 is TGCAGCATCCCCTGGAGCTATGGCTACACCTTC.

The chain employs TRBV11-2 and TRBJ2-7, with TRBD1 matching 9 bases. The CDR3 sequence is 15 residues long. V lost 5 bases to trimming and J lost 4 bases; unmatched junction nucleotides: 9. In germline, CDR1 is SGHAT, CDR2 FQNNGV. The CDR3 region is CASSHHGQGPYEQYF. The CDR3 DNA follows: TGTGCCAGCAGCCATCACGGACAGGGGCCTTACGAGCAGTACTTC.

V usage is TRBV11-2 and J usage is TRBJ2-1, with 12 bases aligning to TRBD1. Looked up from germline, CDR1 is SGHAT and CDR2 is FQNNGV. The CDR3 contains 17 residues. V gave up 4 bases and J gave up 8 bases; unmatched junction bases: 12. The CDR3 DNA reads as TGTGCCAGCAGCTCCAGAACCGGGACAGGGGGCCGGGATGAGCAGTTCTTC. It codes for CASSSRTGTGGRDEQFF. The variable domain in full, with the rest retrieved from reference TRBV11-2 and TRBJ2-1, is EAGVAQSPRYKIIEKRQSVAFWCNPISGHATLYWYQQILGQGPKLLIQFQNNGVVDDSQLPKDRFSAERLKGVDSTLKIQPAKLEDSAVYLCASSSRTGTGGRDEQFFGPGTRLTVL.

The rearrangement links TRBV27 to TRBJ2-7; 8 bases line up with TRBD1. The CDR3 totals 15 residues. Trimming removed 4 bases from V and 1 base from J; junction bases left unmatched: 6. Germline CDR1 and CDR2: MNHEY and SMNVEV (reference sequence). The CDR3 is CASSYTGGRSYEQYF. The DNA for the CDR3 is TGTGCCAGCAGTTATACAGGGGGAAGGTCCTACGAGCAGTACTTC.

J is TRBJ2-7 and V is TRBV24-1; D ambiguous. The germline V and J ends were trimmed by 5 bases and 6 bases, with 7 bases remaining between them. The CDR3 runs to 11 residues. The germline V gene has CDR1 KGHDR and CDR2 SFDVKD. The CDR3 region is CATSVGSEQYF. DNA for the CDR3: TGTGCCACCAGTGTGGGATCCGAGCAGTACTTC.